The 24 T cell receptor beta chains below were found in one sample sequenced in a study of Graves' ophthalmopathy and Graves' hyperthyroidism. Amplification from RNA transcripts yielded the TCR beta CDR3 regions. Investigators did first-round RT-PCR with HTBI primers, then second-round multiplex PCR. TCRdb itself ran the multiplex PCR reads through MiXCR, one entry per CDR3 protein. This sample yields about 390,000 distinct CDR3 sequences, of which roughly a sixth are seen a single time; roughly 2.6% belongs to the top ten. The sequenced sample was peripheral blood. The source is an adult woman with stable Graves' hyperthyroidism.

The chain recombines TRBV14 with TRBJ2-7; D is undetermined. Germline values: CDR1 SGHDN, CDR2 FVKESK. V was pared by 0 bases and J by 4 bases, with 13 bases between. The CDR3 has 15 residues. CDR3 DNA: TGTGCCAGCAGCCAAGATTACACCTTTGGGTACGAGCAGTACTTC. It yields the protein CASSQDYTFGYEQYF.

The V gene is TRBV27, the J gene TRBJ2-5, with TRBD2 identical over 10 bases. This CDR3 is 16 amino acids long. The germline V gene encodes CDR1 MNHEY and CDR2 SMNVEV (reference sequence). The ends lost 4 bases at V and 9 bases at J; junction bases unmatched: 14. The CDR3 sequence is CASSSSGRAFLVPQYF. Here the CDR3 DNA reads TGTGCCAGCAGTTCTAGCGGGAGAGCTTTCTTGGTGCCCCAGTACTTC.

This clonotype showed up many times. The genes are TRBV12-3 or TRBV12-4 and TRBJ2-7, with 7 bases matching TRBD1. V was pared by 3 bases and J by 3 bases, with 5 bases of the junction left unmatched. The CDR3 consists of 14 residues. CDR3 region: CASSLGQMNYEQYF. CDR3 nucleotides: TGTGCCAGCAGTTTGGGACAGATGAACTACGAGCAGTACTTC.

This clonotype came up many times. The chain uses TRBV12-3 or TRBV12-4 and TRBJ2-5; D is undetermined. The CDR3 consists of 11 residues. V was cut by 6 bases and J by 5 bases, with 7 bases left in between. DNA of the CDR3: TGTGCCAGCAGCAAAGGGGAGACCCAGTACTTC. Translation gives CASSKGETQYF.

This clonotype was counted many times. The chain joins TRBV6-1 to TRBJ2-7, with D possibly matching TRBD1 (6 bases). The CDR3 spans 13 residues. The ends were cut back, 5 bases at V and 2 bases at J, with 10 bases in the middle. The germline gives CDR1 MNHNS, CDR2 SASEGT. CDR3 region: CASSTQGTYEQYF. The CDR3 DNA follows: TGTGCCAGCAGTACCCAGGGGACCTACGAGCAGTACTTC.

In nucleotides, the CDR3 is TGCAGTGCTAGAGATATGGGACAGGGGTCTGGGGCCAACGTCCTGACTTTC. It encodes CSARDMGQGSGANVLTF. This chain connects TRBV20-1 to TRBJ2-6; 10 bases line up with TRBD1. The J segment lost 1 base and the V segment lost 0 bases, leaving 3 bases of the junction unmatched. Per germline, CDR1 DFQATT and CDR2 SNEGSKA (reference sequence). There are 17 residues in the CDR3.

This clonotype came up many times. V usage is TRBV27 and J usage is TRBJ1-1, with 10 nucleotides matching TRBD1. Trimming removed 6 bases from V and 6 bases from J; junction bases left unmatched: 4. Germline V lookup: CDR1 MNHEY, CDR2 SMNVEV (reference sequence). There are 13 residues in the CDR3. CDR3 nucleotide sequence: TGTGCCAGCAGCGACAGGGGGCAAGCTGAAGCTTTCTTT. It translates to CASSDRGQAEAFF.

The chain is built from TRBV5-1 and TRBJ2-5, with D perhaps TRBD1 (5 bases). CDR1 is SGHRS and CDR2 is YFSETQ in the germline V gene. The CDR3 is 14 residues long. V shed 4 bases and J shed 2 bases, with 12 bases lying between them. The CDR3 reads CASSRDRTQETQYF. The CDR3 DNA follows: TGCGCCAGCAGCCGAGACAGAACACAAGAGACCCAGTACTTC. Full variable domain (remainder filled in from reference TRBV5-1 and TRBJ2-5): KAGVTQTPRYLIKTRGQQVTLSCSPISGHRSVSWYQQTPGQGLQFLFEYFSETQRNKGNFPGRFSGRQFSNSRSEMNVSTLELGDSALYLCASSRDRTQETQYFGPGTRLLVL.

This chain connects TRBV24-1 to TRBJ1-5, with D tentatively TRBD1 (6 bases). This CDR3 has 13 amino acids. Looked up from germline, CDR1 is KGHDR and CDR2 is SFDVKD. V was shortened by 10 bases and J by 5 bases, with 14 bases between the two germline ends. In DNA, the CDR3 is TGTGCCACTCGAGGGGGTTCGGATCAGCCCCAGCATTTT. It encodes CATRGGSDQPQHF.

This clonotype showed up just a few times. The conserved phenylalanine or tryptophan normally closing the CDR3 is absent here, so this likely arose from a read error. CDR3 sequence (DNA): TGTGCCATAAGCGATGGGGATACGCAGTATTGT. Residues: CAISDGDTQYC. The V gene is TRBV6-1, the J gene TRBJ2-3, with D unclear. The CDR3 totals 11 residues. Between the trimmed V and J ends, which lost 10 bases and 6 bases, there was a span of 11 bases. CDR1 is MNHNS and CDR2 is SASEGT in the germline V gene.

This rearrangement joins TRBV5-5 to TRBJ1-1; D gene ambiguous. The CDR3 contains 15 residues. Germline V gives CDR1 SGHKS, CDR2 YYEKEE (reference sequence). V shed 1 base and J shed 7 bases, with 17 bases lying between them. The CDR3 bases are TGTGCCAGCAGCTTGATTGTCAACCCGACGAGTGAAGCTTTCTTT. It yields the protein CASSLIVNPTSEAFF.

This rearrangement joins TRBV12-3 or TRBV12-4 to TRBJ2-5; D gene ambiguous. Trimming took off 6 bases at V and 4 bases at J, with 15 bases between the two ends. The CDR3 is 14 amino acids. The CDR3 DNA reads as TGTGCCAGCAGCAACCGGACGGACCGAGAGACCCAGTACTTC. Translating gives CASSNRTDRETQYF.

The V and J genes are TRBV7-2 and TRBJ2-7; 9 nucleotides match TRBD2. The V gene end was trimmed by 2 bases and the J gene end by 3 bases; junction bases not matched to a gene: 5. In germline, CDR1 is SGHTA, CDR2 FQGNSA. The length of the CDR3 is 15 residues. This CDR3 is CASSLSSGGRYEQYF. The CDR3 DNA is TGTGCCAGCAGCTTATCCAGCGGGGGGCGCTACGAGCAGTACTTC.

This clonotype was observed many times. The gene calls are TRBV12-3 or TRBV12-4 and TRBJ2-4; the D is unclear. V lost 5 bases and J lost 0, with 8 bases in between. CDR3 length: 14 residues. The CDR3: CASSPGGAKNIQYF. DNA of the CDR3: TGTGCCAGCAGTCCCGGTGGAGCCAAAAACATTCAGTACTTC.

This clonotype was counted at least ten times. CDR3 in DNA: TGTGCCAGCAGTTTGTCGGGACAGAGTTACGAGCAGTACTTC. Translation gives CASSLSGQSYEQYF. The chain couples TRBV27 to TRBJ2-7; 7 positions agree with TRBD1. The length of the CDR3 is 14 residues. Unmatched junction bases numbered 6, after V lost 3 bases and J lost 4 bases. Germline assignment: CDR1 MNHEY and CDR2 SMNVEV (reference sequence).

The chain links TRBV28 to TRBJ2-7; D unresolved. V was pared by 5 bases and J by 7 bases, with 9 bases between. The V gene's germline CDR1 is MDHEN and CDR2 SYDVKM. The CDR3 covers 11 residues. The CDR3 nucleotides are TGTGCCAGCAGTGGATTGGGGGAGCAGTACTTC. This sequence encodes CASSGLGEQYF.

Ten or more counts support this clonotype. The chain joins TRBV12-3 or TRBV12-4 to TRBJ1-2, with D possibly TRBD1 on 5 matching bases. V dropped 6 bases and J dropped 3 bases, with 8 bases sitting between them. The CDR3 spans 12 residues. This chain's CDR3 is CASSPRDYGYTF. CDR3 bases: TGTGCCAGCAGCCCCAGGGACTATGGCTACACCTTC.

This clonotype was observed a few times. The CDR3 DNA reads as TGCGCCAGCAGCTTGGTCGACAGGGCCCAAGAGACCCAGTACTTC. Residues: CASSLVDRAQETQYF. The chain is built from TRBV5-1 and TRBJ2-5; 7 nucleotides align to TRBD1. This CDR3 has 15 amino acids. Per germline, CDR1 SGHRS and CDR2 YFSETQ. The V segment lost 0 bases and the J segment 1 base; nucleotides outside the gene matches: 3.

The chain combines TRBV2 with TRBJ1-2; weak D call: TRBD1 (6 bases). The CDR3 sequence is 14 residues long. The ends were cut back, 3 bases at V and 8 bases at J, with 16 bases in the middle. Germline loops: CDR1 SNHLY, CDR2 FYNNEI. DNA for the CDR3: TGTGCCAGCAGTGATTTACAGGGCGTAGAGGGCTACACCTTC. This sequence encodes CASSDLQGVEGYTF.

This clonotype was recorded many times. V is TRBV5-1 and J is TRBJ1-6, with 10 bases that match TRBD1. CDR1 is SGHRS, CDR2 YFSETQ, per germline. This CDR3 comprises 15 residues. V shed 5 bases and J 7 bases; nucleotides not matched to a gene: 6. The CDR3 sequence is CASRITGQGNSPLHF. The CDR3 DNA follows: TGCGCCAGCAGGATAACGGGACAGGGGAATTCACCCCTCCACTTT.

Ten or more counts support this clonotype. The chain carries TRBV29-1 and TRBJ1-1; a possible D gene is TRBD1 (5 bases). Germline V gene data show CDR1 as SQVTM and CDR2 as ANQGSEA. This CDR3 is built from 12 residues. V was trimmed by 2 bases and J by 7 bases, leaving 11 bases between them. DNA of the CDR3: TGCAGCGTTGAATCCAGGGAGTATGAAGCTTTCTTT. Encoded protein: CSVESREYEAFF.

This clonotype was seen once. The DNA of the CDR3 is TGTGCCAGCAGTGGGGACAGGTACCCCGGGGAGCTGTTTTTT. It codes for CASSGDRYPGELFF. This rearrangement joins TRBV7-2 to TRBJ2-2; TRBD1 matches at 8 bases. Looked up from germline, CDR1 is SGHTA and CDR2 is FQGNSA. The CDR3 has 14 amino acids. Trimming cost V 6 bases and J 6 bases; bases outside gene matches: 6.

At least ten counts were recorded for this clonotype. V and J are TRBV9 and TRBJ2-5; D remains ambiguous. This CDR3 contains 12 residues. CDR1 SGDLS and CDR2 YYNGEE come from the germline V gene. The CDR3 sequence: CVHPAAQETQYF. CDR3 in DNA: TGTGTTCACCCGGCAGCCCAAGAGACCCAGTACTTC.

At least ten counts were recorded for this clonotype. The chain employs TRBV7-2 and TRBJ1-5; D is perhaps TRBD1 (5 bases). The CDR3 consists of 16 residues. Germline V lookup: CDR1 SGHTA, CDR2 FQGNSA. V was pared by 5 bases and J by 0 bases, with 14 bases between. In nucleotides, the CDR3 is TGTGCCAGCAGCGCGAGGGGCGCGGATAGCAATCAGCCCCAGCATTTT. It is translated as CASSARGADSNQPQHF.